Listed here is a single T cell receptor (beta chain). Its matching antigen is unknown. A much larger clone sits a single nucleotide away, making a read error possible. The sample belongs to a study of T cells in Graves' hyperthyroidism and ophthalmopathy. Regarding the study as a whole: Onset of ophthalmopathy came a median roughly 6.5 months after the model predicted it.

Absence of ophthalmopathy progression within 18 months defined stable Graves' hyperthyroidism. Hyperthyroidism was newly diagnosed in patients aged 18 to 65 (duration under 2 months). Uncontrolled infection, other autoimmune disease, pregnancy or lactation barred patients from enrollment. TCR beta CDR3 sequences were amplified from RNA transcripts. TCR CDR3 regions were first amplified by RT-PCR with HTBI primers. MiXCR, run by TCRdb on the multiplex PCR reads, gives a single entry per CDR3 protein. The sample records roughly 570,000 distinct CDR3 sequences, 46% being singletons. The sequencing sample was made of peripheral blood or thyroid tissue (not recorded which). This TCR derives from a woman younger than 30 with Graves' hyperthyroidism.

The CDR3 DNA sequence: TGTGCCGGCAGACCCGGACTCACCGGGGAGCTGTTTTTT. Amino acids: CAGRPGLTGELFF. The chain uses TRBV6-6 and TRBJ2-2; tentative D call: TRBD2 (5 bases). CDR1 MNHNY and CDR2 SVGAGI come from the germline V gene (reference sequence). This CDR3 comprises 13 residues.